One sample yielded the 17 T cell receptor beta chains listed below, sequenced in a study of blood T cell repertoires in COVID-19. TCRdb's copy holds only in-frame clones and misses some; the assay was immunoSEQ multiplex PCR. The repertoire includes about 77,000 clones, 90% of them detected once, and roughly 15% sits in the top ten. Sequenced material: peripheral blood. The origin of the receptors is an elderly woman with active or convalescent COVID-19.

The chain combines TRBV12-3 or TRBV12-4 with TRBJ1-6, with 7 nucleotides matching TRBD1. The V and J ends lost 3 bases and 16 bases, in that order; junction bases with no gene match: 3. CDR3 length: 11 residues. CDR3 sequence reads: CASSFGGQLHF. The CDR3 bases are TGTGCCAGCAGTTTTGGGGGACAGCTCCACTTT.

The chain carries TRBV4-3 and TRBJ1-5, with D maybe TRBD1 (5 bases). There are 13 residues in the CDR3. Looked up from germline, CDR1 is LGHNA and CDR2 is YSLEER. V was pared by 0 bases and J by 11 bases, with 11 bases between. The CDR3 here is CASSQEIQQAQHF. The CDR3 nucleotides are TGCGCCAGCAGCCAAGAGATCCAACAGGCCCAGCATTTT.

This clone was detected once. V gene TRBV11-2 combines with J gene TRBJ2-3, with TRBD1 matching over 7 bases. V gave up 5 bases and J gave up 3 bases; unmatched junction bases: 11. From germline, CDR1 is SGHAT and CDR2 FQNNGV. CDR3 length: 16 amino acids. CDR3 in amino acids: CASSPAGTDLTDTQYF. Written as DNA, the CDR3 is TGTGCCAGCAGCCCGGCCGGGACAGACTTAACAGATACGCAGTATTTT.

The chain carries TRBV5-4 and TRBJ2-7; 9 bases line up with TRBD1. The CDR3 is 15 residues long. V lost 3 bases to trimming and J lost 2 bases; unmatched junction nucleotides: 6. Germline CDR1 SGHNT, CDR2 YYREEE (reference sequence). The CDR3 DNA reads TGTGCCAGCAGCTCCATCGGGACAGGGCCCTACGAGCAGTACTTC. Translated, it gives CASSSIGTGPYEQYF.

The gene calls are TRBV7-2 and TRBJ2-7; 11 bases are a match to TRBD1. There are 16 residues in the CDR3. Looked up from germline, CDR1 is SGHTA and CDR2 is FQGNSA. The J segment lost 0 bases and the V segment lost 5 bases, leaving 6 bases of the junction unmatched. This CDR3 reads CASSQGGQGASYEQYF. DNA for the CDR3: TGTGCCAGCAGCCAGGGAGGACAGGGGGCCTCCTACGAGCAGTACTTC.

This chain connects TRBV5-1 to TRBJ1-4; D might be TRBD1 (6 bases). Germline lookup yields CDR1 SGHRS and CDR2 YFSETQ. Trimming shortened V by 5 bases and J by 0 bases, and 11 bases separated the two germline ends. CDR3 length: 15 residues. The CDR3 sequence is CASRPRGTTNEKLFF. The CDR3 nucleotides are TGCGCCAGCAGGCCCAGGGGCACAACTAATGAAAAACTGTTTTTT.

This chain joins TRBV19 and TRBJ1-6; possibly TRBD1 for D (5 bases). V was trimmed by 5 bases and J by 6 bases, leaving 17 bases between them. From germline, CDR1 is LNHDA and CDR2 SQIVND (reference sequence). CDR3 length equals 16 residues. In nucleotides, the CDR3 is TGTGCCAGTAGTGGCACTCCACTAAGGGGTAATTCACCCCTCCACTTT. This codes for CASSGTPLRGNSPLHF. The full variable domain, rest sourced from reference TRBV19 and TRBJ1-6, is DGGITQSPKYLFRKEGQNVTLSCEQNLNHDAMYWYRQDPGQGLRLIYYSQIVNDFQKGDIAEGYSVSREKKESFPLTVTSAQKNPTAFYLCASSGTPLRGNSPLHFGNGTRLTVT.

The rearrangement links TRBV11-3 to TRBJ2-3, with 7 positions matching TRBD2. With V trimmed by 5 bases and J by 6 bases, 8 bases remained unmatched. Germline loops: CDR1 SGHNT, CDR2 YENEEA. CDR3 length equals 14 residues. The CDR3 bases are TGTGCCAGCAGCCGCGCCGGGGGGAGGGATACGCAGTATTTT. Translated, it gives CASSRAGGRDTQYF.

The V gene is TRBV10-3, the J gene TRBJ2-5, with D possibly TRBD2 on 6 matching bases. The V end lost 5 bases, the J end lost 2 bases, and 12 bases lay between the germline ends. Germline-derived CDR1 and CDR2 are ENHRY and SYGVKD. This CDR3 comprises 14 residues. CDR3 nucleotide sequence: TGTGCCATCAGTCGCCCCGGGACTCAAGAGACCCAGTACTTC. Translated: CAISRPGTQETQYF.

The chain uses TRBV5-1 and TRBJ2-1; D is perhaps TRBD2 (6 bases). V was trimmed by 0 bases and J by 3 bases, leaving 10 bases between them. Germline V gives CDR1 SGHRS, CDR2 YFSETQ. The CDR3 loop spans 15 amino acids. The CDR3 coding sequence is TGCGCCAGCAGCTTGGGTAGCGGAGACTACAATGAGCAGTTCTTC. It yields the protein CASSLGSGDYNEQFF.

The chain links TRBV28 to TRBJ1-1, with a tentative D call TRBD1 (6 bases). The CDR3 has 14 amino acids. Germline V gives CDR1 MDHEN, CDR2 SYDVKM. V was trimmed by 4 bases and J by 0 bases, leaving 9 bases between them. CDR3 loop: CASSSTGMNTEAFF. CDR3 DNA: TGTGCCAGCAGTTCGACAGGAATGAACACTGAAGCTTTCTTT.

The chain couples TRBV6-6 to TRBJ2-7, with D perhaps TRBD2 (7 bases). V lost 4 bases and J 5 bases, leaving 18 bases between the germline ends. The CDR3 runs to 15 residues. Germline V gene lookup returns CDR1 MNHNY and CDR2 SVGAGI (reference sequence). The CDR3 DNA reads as TGTGCCAGCAGTTCCTGGGGGGGCGCAGGAGACGAGCAGTACTTC. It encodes CASSSWGGAGDEQYF.

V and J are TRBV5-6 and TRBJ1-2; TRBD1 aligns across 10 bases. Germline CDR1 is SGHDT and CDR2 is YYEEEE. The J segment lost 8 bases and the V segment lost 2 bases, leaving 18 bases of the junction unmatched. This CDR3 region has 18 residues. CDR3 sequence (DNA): TGTGCCAGCAGCTTCTTAAGACAGGGGGCGCGGGCCAGGAGCGGCTACACCTTC. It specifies CASSFLRQGARARSGYTF. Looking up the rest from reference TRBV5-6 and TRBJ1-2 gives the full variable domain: DAGVTQSPTHLIKTRGQQVTLRCSPKSGHDTVSWYQQALGQGPQFIFQYYEEEERQRGNFPDRFSGHQFPNYSSELNVNALLLGDSALYLCASSFLRQGARARSGYTFGSGTRLTVV.

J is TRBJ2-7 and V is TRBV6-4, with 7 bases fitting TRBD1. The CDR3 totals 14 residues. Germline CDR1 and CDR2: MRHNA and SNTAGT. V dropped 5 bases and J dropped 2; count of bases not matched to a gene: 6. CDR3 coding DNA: TGTGCCAGCAGTACCGGGACAGACACCTACGAGCAGTACTTC. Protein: CASSTGTDTYEQYF.

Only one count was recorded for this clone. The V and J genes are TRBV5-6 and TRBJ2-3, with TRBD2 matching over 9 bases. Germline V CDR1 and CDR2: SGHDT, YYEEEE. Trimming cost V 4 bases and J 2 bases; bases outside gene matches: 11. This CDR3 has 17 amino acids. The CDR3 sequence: CASSLLGSGGSTDTQYF. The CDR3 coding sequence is TGTGCCAGCAGCCTCCTTGGCAGCGGGGGGTCCACAGATACGCAGTATTTT.

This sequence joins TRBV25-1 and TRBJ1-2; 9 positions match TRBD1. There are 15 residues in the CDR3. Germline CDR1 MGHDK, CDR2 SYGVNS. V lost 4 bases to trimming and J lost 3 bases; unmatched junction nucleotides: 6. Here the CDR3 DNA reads TGTGCCAGCAGTGGGGACAGGGACTATTACTATGGCTACACCTTC. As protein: CASSGDRDYYYGYTF.

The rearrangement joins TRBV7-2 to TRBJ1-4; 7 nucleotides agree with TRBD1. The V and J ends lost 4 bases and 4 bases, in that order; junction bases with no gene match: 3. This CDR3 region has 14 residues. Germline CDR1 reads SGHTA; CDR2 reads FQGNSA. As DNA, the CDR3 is TGTGCCAGCAGCTGGGGACAGATTAATGAAAAACTGTTTTTT. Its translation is CASSWGQINEKLFF.